A single sample gave rise to the 24 T cell receptor beta chains below, sequenced in a study of identical twins. TCRdb re-called the 5' RACE reads through MiXCR, storing one row per CDR3 protein. The sample shows approximately 890,000 distinct CDR3 sequences, roughly an eighth of them seen only once. These same data were also listed under a study on yellow fever vaccine responses in identical twins.

The specimen was PBMCs. The receptors here all came from a woman aged 18-29 years in good health.

This clonotype has only a few counts. J is TRBJ2-2 and V is TRBV20-1; TRBD2 matches 10 bases. V trimming: 4 bases; J trimming: 3 bases; junction bases outside the gene matches: 5. The germline V gene encodes CDR1 DFQATT and CDR2 SNEGSKA (reference sequence). The CDR3 consists of 15 residues. The CDR3: CSATTGTSDTGELFF. CDR3 DNA sequence: TGCAGTGCTACAACCGGGACTAGCGACACCGGGGAGCTGTTTTTT.

In its sample, this clonotype was seen many times. V is TRBV12-3 or TRBV12-4 and J is TRBJ1-2; the D gene is possibly TRBD1 (6 bases). The CDR3 extends over 12 amino acids. Trimming cost V 8 bases and J 5 bases, with 12 bases left between them. The CDR3 nucleotides read TGTGCCAGCCGGGCGGGGGCGTATGGCTACACCTTC. Residues: CASRAGAYGYTF.

This clonotype came up a few times. In DNA form, the CDR3 reads TGTGCCAGCACCTCGGGGTGGGGGGACACTGAAGCTTTCTTT. Amino acid sequence: CASTSGWGDTEAFF. The chain combines TRBV12-3 or TRBV12-4 with TRBJ1-1; D might be TRBD1 (5 bases). The CDR3 is 14 amino acids. V was cut by 7 bases and J by 3 bases, with 15 bases left in between.

The rearrangement joins TRBV5-1 to TRBJ2-1; weak D call: TRBD1 (6 bases). Trimming stripped 2 bases from V and 12 bases from J, with 18 bases between. This CDR3 has 14 residues. Germline V lookup: CDR1 SGHRS, CDR2 YFSETQ. DNA for the CDR3: TGCGCCAGCAGCTTTACCACAGGGACGAATTTGCAGTTCTTC. Amino acid sequence: CASSFTTGTNLQFF.

The chain combines TRBV7-2 with TRBJ2-1, with 7 bases identical to TRBD2. V was pared by 5 bases and J by 15 bases, with 10 bases of the junction left unmatched. Germline loops: CDR1 SGHTA, CDR2 FQGNSA. This CDR3 region has 12 residues. The CDR3 DNA reads TGTGCCAGCAGCCCTGGGGCGGGAGAGGGGTTCTTC. The encoded protein is CASSPGAGEGFF.

In this sample, this clonotype turned up a few times. The chain employs TRBV12-3 or TRBV12-4 and TRBJ1-2; no firm D call. The CDR3 runs 13 residues. The germline V and J ends were trimmed by 3 bases and 8 bases, with 13 bases remaining between them. This chain's CDR3 is CASSLGTRTGYTF. Written as DNA, the CDR3 is TGTGCCAGCAGTTTGGGCACCAGGACGGGCTACACCTTC.

This chain uses TRBV29-1 with TRBJ2-2, with D maybe TRBD1 (6 bases). V dropped 5 bases and J dropped 5 bases, with 15 bases sitting between them. The CDR3 spans 14 residues. The germline V gene encodes CDR1 SQVTM and CDR2 ANQGSEA. The chain's CDR3 is CSVTTGLETGELFF. CDR3 coding DNA: TGCAGCGTTACCACAGGGCTTGAGACCGGGGAGCTGTTTTTT.

The chain is built from TRBV2 and TRBJ2-4; D may correspond to TRBD1 or TRBD2 (6 bases each). Between the trimmed V and J ends, which lost 6 bases and 2 bases, there was a span of 23 bases. Germline CDR1 SNHLY, CDR2 FYNNEI. CDR3 length: 18 residues. CDR3 amino acids: CASRPNLTGRWTKNIQYF. The CDR3 bases are TGTGCCAGCAGGCCAAACCTTACAGGGAGGTGGACCAAAAACATTCAGTACTTC.

J is TRBJ2-1 and V is TRBV10-3; D is undetermined. The CDR3 has 14 amino acids. Germline V CDR1 and CDR2: ENHRY, SYGVKD. V lost 6 bases to trimming and J lost 3 bases, with 12 bases between them. This chain's CDR3 is CAIRGGSDYNEQFF. The CDR3 nucleotides read TGTGCCATCAGAGGTGGGTCCGACTACAATGAGCAGTTCTTC.

Only a few counts were recorded for this clonotype. The V and J genes are TRBV11-2 and TRBJ2-2; TRBD2 matches 8 bases. Losses at the gene ends were 4 bases for V and 4 bases for J; bases not matched to a gene: 5. This CDR3 has 15 amino acids. The germline V gene encodes CDR1 SGHAT and CDR2 FQNNGV. CDR3 nucleotide sequence: TGTGCCAGCAGCTCCCTACGGGGGGGCACCGGGGAGCTGTTTTTT. Protein: CASSSLRGGTGELFF.

This chain uses TRBV11-3 with TRBJ2-7, with no clear D. This CDR3 is 16 amino acids long. The germline V and J ends were trimmed by 0 bases and 2 bases, with 14 bases remaining between them. The V gene's germline CDR1 is SGHNT and CDR2 YENEEA. The chain's CDR3 is CASSLDRGYGPYEQYF. The CDR3 DNA sequence: TGTGCCAGCAGCTTAGATCGTGGCTACGGGCCCTACGAGCAGTACTTC.

This clonotype was counted between two and nine times. This rearrangement joins TRBV6-2 or TRBV6-3 to TRBJ2-7; TRBD2 matches 13 bases. V shed 6 bases, J shed 4 bases, and the junction held 3 bases outside the gene matches. CDR1 and CDR2 (germline): MNHEY, SVGEGT. The CDR3 runs 14 residues. The CDR3, as DNA: TGTGCCAGCAGAACTAGCGGGAGGGGATACGAGCAGTACTTC. It translates to CASRTSGRGYEQYF.

This sequence joins TRBV7-3 and TRBJ2-1; perhaps TRBD1 as D (5 bases). This CDR3 is 17 amino acids long. The germline V gene encodes CDR1 SGHTA and CDR2 FQGTGA. V was pared by 0 bases and J by 0 bases, with 12 bases between. CDR3 in amino acids: CASSLTSGHFSYNEQFF. CDR3 nucleotides: TGTGCCAGCAGCTTAACATCCGGACACTTCTCCTACAATGAGCAGTTCTTC.

The chain recombines TRBV29-1 with TRBJ2-1; maybe TRBD2 (5 bases). V lost 3 bases, J lost 8 bases, and 8 bases lay in between. Germline V gene data show CDR1 as SQVTM and CDR2 as ANQGSEA. This CDR3 is 11 amino acids long. CDR3 DNA: TGCAGCGTTGAGGATAGCGATGAGCAGTTCTTC. It is translated as CSVEDSDEQFF.

The DNA of the CDR3 is TGTGCCAGCAGTTCCCTAGCGGGAGCCAACGAGCAGTACTTC. Its translation is CASSSLAGANEQYF. V is TRBV6-5 and J is TRBJ2-7; 10 bases align to TRBD2. Germline CDR1 and CDR2: MNHEY and SVGAGI. This CDR3 contains 14 residues. V was pared by 4 bases and J by 5 bases, with 5 bases of the junction left unmatched.

This clonotype occurred many times. The junction departs from germline at one end; a sequencing error may be responsible. CDR3 sequence (DNA): TGTGCCAGCAGCTTACAGGGGGCGAACACTGAAGCTTTCTTT. Amino acid sequence: CASSLQGANTEAFF. The chain joins TRBV5-1 to TRBJ1-1; 9 nucleotides match TRBD1. Germline V gene sequence: CDR1 SGHRS, CDR2 YFSETQ. This CDR3 has 14 amino acids.

This clonotype was counted at least ten times. The chain links TRBV3-1 to TRBJ1-3; D uncertain. CDR3 size: 16 residues. Germline V gene data show CDR1 as LGHDT and CDR2 as YNNKEL (reference sequence). The germline V and J ends were trimmed by 4 bases and 4 bases, with 17 bases remaining between them. CDR3 residues: CASSPRPGVKGNTIYF. CDR3 coding DNA: TGTGCCAGCAGCCCACGTCCTGGGGTAAAGGGAAACACCATATATTTT.

Only a few counts were recorded for this clonotype. CDR3 loop: CSVTRDTNEQFF. In nucleotides, the CDR3 is TGCAGCGTTACACGGGACACCAATGAGCAGTTCTTC. The chain employs TRBV29-1 and TRBJ2-1, with a tentative D call TRBD1 (6 bases). With 5 bases removed from V and 6 bases from J, the gap between germline ends came to 11 bases. Germline V CDR1 and CDR2: SQVTM, ANQGSEA. The CDR3 is 12 amino acids.

This clonotype was seen only a few times. The chain combines TRBV7-9 with TRBJ2-4; D might be TRBD2 (6 bases). Trimming pared 4 bases from V and 6 bases from J, leaving 19 bases between. Germline CDR1 reads SEHNR; CDR2 reads FQNEAQ (reference sequence). The CDR3 has 16 amino acids. The CDR3 here is CASSSGTGAWGNIQYF. In nucleotides, the CDR3 is TGTGCCAGCAGCTCCGGGACGGGAGCTTGGGGAAACATTCAGTACTTC.

This clonotype occurred many times. CDR3 DNA sequence: TGTGCCAGCAGCCAAGAAGGAGCTAATCAGCCCCAGCATTTT. It encodes CASSQEGANQPQHF. The rearrangement links TRBV14 to TRBJ1-5, with unresolved D. V was trimmed by 0 bases and J by 4 bases, leaving 7 bases between them. This CDR3 spans 14 amino acids. Germline V gene lookup returns CDR1 SGHDN and CDR2 FVKESK.

This clonotype was seen a handful of times. The J gene is TRBJ2-7, the V gene TRBV20-1; 10 bases fit TRBD2. The CDR3 loop spans 15 amino acids. Trimming took 3 bases from V and 2 from J; bases not matched to a gene: 7. Germline V lookup: CDR1 DFQATT, CDR2 SNEGSKA (reference sequence). CDR3 residues: CSASPSGRGPYEQYF. In DNA, the CDR3 is TGCAGTGCTAGTCCCAGCGGGAGGGGACCCTACGAGCAGTACTTC.

Only a few counts were recorded for this clonotype. This chain uses TRBV12-3 or TRBV12-4 with TRBJ2-1; TRBD2 aligns across 8 bases. There are 17 residues in the CDR3. Trimming at V came to 3 bases and at J to 9 bases, leaving 16 bases not matched to a gene. The CDR3 region is CASSFGRGTSQLGEQFF. CDR3 nucleotides: TGTGCCAGCAGTTTTGGGCGGGGGACTAGTCAATTAGGTGAGCAGTTCTTC.

This clonotype came up a few times. The rearrangement links TRBV28 to TRBJ2-2; weak D call: TRBD2 (5 bases). CDR1 and CDR2 from the germline V gene are MDHEN and SYDVKM. This CDR3 contains 18 residues. V lost 6 bases and J lost 3, with 23 bases in between. CDR3 sequence reads: CASSWVPSRSRDTGELFF. The CDR3 coding sequence is TGTGCCAGCAGCTGGGTCCCCTCCAGGTCGAGGGACACCGGGGAGCTGTTTTTT.

The V and J genes are TRBV29-1 and TRBJ2-3; TRBD1 matches 8 bases. V was clipped by 3 bases and J by 3 bases; unmatched bases: 2. The CDR3 extends over 13 amino acids. Germline-derived CDR1 and CDR2 are SQVTM and ANQGSEA. The CDR3 nucleotides read TGCAGCGTTGACCACAGGGGGACAGATACGCAGTATTTT. Translation gives CSVDHRGTDTQYF.